These 9 T cell receptor beta chains share one sample of origin, sequenced in a study of blood T cell repertoires in COVID-19. TCRdb keeps only in-frame clones here, not all; method: immunoSEQ multiplex PCR. The table has around 250,000 clones, about nine tenths seen once. The sequenced sample consisted of peripheral blood. Receptors were obtained from a woman between 35 and 50 years old who had recovered from COVID-19.

The J gene is TRBJ2-1, the V gene TRBV5-4; 9 bases fit TRBD1. This CDR3 contains 17 residues. CDR1 and CDR2 (germline): SGHNT, YYREEE (reference sequence). V lost 3 bases and J lost 1; bases outside the gene matches: 8. The CDR3, as DNA: TGTGCCAGCAGCTGGACAGGGGCCCCTGGGTCCTACAATGAGCAGTTCTTC. Translation: CASSWTGAPGSYNEQFF.

This clone was observed a single time. This rearrangement joins TRBV11-2 to TRBJ1-5, with D tentatively TRBD1 (6 bases). Germline CDR1 SGHAT, CDR2 FQNNGV. This CDR3 contains 14 residues. V lost 5 bases to trimming and J lost 6 bases, with 14 bases between them. The chain's CDR3 is CASSPAGGPQPQHF. The CDR3 DNA reads TGTGCCAGCAGCCCCGCGGGGGGGCCTCAGCCCCAGCATTTT.

The gene calls are TRBV11-3 and TRBJ2-7, with 8 bases lining up with TRBD1. The CDR3 covers 16 residues. Unmatched junction bases numbered 9, after V lost 5 bases and J lost 0 bases. Looked up from germline, CDR1 is SGHNT and CDR2 is YENEEA. The DNA of the CDR3 is TGTGCCAGCAGCCGTACATGGGGGACAGGCTCCTACGAGCAGTACTTC. This translates into CASSRTWGTGSYEQYF.

The chain has TRBV12-3 or TRBV12-4 and TRBJ1-4, with a weak D call TRBD1 (6 bases). Trimming shortened V by 4 bases and J by 8 bases, and 11 bases separated the two germline ends. CDR3 length: 13 residues. CDR3 protein: CASSWGRVEKLFF. DNA of the CDR3: TGTGCCAGCAGTTGGGGGCGGGTCGAAAAACTGTTTTTT.

V usage is TRBV3-1 (or the pseudogene TRBV3-2) and J usage is TRBJ2-7; 9 bases fit TRBD2. The germline gives CDR1 LGHDT, CDR2 YNNKEL (reference sequence). The ends lost 5 bases at V and 0 bases at J; junction bases unmatched: 5. The CDR3 loop spans 15 amino acids. The CDR3: CASSAGLALSYEQYF. Written as DNA, the CDR3 is TGTGCCAGCAGCGCAGGACTAGCGCTCTCCTACGAGCAGTACTTC.

The chain employs TRBV4-2 and TRBJ2-3, with 14 bases fitting TRBD2. Unmatched junction bases numbered 9, after V lost 0 bases and J lost 4 bases. This CDR3 has 19 residues. Germline CDR1 and CDR2: LGHNA and YNFKEQ. The CDR3, as DNA: TGTGCCAGCAGCCAAGAGCGCCCCGGACTAGCGGGAGGAGCAGATACGCAGTATTTT. Translating gives CASSQERPGLAGGADTQYF.

The chain combines TRBV15 with TRBJ2-1; 7 nucleotides agree with TRBD1. Germline V CDR1 and CDR2: LNHNV, YYDKDF (reference sequence). This CDR3 region has 14 residues. V lost 1 base and J lost 7; bases outside the gene matches: 4. In nucleotides, the CDR3 is TGTGCCACCAGCAGAGGTAGGGGGCGGAATGAGCAGTTCTTC. Protein sequence: CATSRGRGRNEQFF.

The CDR3 protein is CASSLRGLEPGELFF. The CDR3 DNA follows: TGTGCCAGCAGCTTAAGGGGACTTGAGCCCGGGGAGCTGTTTTTT. The chain employs TRBV7-8 and TRBJ2-2; D possibly corresponds to TRBD2 (6 bases). Trimming took off 2 bases at V and 6 bases at J, with 13 bases between the two ends. This CDR3 spans 15 amino acids. Germline V lookup: CDR1 SGHVS, CDR2 FQNEAQ.

The chain recombines TRBV6-6 with TRBJ2-7; 7 bases are shared with TRBD1. With V trimmed by 7 bases and J by 4 bases, 10 bases remained unmatched. Germline-derived CDR1 and CDR2 are MNHNY and SVGAGI (reference sequence). The CDR3 runs 14 residues. The CDR3 region is CASTQGVPLYEQYF. Written as DNA, the CDR3 is TGTGCCAGCACCCAGGGGGTGCCTCTGTACGAGCAGTACTTC.